This T cell receptor (beta chain) derives from a study of cytomegalovirus exposure and HLA in healthy donors. Study-wide findings and caveats: The number of N-insertions in an Asian-associated ancestry cluster was reportedly below the roughly 700-donor mean in a later analysis.

The PCR ran on 60 Vbeta and 13 Jbeta primers. Using immunoSEQ multiplex PCR, the repertoire was profiled, and TCRdb retains in-frame clones only, with some absent. The data contain approximately 170,000 clones, about 80% of them seen just once; the ten biggest clones take up approximately 2%. Notes on this clone: The antigen is not known.

This TCR was recovered from a woman in her thirties in good health and CMV-seropositive. The sequenced sample was PBMCs.

The CDR3 loop is CASSPWTSGYEQYF. The DNA of the CDR3 is TGTGCCAGCAGTCCCTGGACTAGCGGCTACGAGCAGTACTTC. The chain has TRBV27 and TRBJ2-7, with 10 nucleotides matching TRBD2. The CDR3 loop spans 14 amino acids. Germline CDR1 and CDR2: MNHEY and SMNVEV (reference sequence). Losses at the gene ends were 5 bases for V and 3 bases for J; bases not matched to a gene: 4.